Sequencing of this TCR beta chain was carried out in a study of blood T cell repertoires in COVID-19. As for the study in general: PBMCs, B-cell-depleted T cells, or T cells provided the cDNA or gDNA that made up the material.

This clone was counted between two and nine times. Authors' data handling: Quantification of nucleated cells was approximated via reference gene primer amplification. Assay: immunoSEQ multiplex PCR; the TCRdb copy retains only in-frame clones and omits some. V and J calls and clone size are given by that table; D and trimming were obtained from the DNA. The table lists fewer than 350,000 clones, 88% of them singletons. The ends lost 5 bases at V and 7 bases at J; junction bases unmatched: 8. The CDR3 covers 14 residues. From germline, CDR1 is LNHDA and CDR2 SQIVND (reference sequence). In assigning cohorts, the study relied on participant-reported clinical history. Exposed participants came across a COVID-19 case within 2 weeks before study entry.

The sequence was collected from a woman aged 25-40 years who had been exposed to COVID-19. The sequenced sample was PBMCs or T cells enriched from blood (not recorded which). The chain couples TRBV19 to TRBJ2-1; 7 bases are shared with TRBD2. CDR3 in DNA: TGTGCCAGTAGTGGAGGGGCTAGCGGTAATGAGCAGTTCTTC. It specifies CASSGGASGNEQFF.